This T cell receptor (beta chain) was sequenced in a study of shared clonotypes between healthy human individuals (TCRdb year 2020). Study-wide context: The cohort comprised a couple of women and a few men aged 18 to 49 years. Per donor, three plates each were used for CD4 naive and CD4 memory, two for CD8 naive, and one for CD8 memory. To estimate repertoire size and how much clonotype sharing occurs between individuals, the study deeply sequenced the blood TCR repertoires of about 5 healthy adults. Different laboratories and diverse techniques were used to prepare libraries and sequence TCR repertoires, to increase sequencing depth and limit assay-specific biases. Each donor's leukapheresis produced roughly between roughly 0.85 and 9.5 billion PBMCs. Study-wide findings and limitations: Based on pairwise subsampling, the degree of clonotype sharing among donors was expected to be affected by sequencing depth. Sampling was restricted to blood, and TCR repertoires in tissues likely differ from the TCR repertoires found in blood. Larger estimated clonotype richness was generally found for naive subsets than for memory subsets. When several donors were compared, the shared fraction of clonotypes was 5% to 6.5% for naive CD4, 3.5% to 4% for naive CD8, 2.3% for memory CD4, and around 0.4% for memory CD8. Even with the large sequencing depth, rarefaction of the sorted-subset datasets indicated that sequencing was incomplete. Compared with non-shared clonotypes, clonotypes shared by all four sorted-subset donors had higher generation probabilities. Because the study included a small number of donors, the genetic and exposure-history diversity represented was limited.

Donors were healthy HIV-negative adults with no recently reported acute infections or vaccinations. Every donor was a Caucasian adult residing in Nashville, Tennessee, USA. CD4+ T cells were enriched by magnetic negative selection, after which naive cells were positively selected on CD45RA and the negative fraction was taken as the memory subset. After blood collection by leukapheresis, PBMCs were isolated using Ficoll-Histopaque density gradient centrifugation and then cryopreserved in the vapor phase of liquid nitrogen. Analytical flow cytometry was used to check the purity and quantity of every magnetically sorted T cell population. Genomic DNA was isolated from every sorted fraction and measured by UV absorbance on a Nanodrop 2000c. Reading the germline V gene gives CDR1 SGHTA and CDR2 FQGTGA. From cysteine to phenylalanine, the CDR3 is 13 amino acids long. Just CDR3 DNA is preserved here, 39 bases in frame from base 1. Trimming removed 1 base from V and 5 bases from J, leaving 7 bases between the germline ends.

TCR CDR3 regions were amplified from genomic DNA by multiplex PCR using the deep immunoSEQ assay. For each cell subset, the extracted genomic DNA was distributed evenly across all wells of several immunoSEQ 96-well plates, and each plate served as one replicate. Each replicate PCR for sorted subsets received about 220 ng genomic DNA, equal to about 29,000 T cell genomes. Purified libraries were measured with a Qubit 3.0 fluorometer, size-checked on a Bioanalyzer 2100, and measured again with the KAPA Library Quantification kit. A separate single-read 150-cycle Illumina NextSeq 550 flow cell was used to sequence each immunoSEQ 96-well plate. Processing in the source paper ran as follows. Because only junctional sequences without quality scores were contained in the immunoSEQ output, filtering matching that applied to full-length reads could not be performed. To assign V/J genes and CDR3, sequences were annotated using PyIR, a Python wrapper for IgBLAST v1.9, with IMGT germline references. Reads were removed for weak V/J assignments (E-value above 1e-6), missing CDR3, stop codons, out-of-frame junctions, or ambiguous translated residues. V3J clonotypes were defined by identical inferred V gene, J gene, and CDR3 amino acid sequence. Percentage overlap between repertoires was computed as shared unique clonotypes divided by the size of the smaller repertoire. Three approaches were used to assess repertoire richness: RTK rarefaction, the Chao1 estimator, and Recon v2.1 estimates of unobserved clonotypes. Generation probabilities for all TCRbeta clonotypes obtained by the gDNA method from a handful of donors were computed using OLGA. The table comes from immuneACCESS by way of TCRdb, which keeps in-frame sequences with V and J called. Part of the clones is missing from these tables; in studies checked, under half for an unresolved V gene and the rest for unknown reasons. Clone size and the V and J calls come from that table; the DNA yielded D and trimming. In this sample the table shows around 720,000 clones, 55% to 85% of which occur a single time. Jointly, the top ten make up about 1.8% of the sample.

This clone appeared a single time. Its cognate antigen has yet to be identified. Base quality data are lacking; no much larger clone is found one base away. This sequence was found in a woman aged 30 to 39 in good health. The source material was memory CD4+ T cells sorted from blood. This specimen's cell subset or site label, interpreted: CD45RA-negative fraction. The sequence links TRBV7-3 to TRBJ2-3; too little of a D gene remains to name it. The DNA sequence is TGTGCCAGCAGCTTAAGTTACGGAGATACGCAGTATTTT. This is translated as CASSLSYGDTQYF. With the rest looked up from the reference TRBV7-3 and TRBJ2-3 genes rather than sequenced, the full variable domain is GAGVSQTPSNKVTEKGKYVELRCDPISGHTALYWYRQSLGQGPEFLIYFQGTGAADDSGLPNDRFFAVRPEGSVSTLKIQRTERGDSAVYLCASSLSYGDTQYFGPGTRLTVL.